The 32 T cell receptor beta chains below come from one sample, sequenced in a study of Ad26.COV2.S vaccination and SARS-CoV-2 variants. Here immunoSEQ multiplex PCR was the method, and the copy in TCRdb shows in-frame clones only, minus some. Here the sample spans 400,000 to 500,000 clones, 80% to 90% being singletons. As to treatment: roughly 19 received Ad26.COV2.S at low or high dose, single or two shots; roughly 5 received placebo; per-sample allocation not given. Day 63 following the first vaccine or placebo injection was when the samples were taken. The sample was peripheral blood, taken in a trial of Ad26.COV2.S vaccine versus placebo. All receptors derive from a person aged 18-60 years who received the Ad26.COV2.S COVID-19 vaccine or a placebo.

The chain combines TRBV5-1 with TRBJ2-3, with no clear D. Germline V lookup: CDR1 SGHRS, CDR2 YFSETQ. Trimming removed 0 bases from V and 4 bases from J, with 9 bases in between. This CDR3 is built from 14 residues. CDR3 in DNA: TGCGCCAGCAGCTTGGCTCCTAGGGCAGATACGCAGTATTTT. Its protein product is CASSLAPRADTQYF.

The chain couples TRBV7-3 to TRBJ1-1; TRBD1 agrees at 7 bases. Germline V lookup: CDR1 SGHTA, CDR2 FQGTGA. The CDR3 is 13 residues long. The V and J ends lost 4 bases and 3 bases, in that order; junction bases with no gene match: 2. Written as DNA, the CDR3 is TGTGCCAGCAGCTCGGGACAGTACACTGAAGCTTTCTTT. It translates to CASSSGQYTEAFF. Combining the CDR3 with reference TRBV7-3 and TRBJ1-1 gives the whole variable domain GAGVSQTPSNKVTEKGKYVELRCDPISGHTALYWYRQSLGQGPEFLIYFQGTGAADDSGLPNDRFFAVRPEGSVSTLKIQRTERGDSAVYLCASSSGQYTEAFFGQGTRLTVV.

The J gene is TRBJ2-2, the V gene TRBV2; D unclear. The germline gives CDR1 SNHLY, CDR2 FYNNEI. This CDR3 region has 15 residues. V gave up 4 bases and J gave up 1 base, with 10 bases separating them. The CDR3 DNA sequence: TGTGCCAGCAGTGTGGGCTTCCTGAACACCGGGGAGCTGTTTTTT. This gives the protein CASSVGFLNTGELFF. Full variable domain (missing parts from reference TRBV2 and TRBJ2-2): EPEVTQTPSHQVTQMGQEVILRCVPISNHLYFYWYRQILGQKVEFLVSFYNNEISEKSEIFDDQFSVERPDGSNFTLKIRSTKLEDSAMYFCASSVGFLNTGELFFGEGSRLTVL.

The V and J genes are TRBV19 and TRBJ2-3; possibly TRBD1 or TRBD2 for D (5 bases each). Trimming removed 8 bases at V and 5 bases at J, with 26 bases between. This CDR3 comprises 17 residues. The V gene's germline CDR1 is LNHDA and CDR2 SQIVND (reference sequence). As DNA, the CDR3 is TGTGCCAGTCAATCTGTCCCTCGGGGACGGAGCCTAGATACGCAGTATTTT. Encoded protein: CASQSVPRGRSLDTQYF.

This clone was counted once. The V gene is TRBV5-1, the J gene TRBJ2-2; 9 nucleotides align to TRBD1. Per germline, CDR1 SGHRS and CDR2 YFSETQ. CDR3 length: 16 amino acids. V gave up 0 bases and J gave up 5 bases; unmatched junction bases: 5. CDR3: CASSLGDRARTGELFF. The CDR3 region has the DNA TGCGCCAGCAGCTTGGGGGACAGGGCGCGTACCGGGGAGCTGTTTTTT.

This clone is a singleton in its sample. This chain connects TRBV6-5 to TRBJ1-5, with 7 bases that match TRBD1. Germline lookup yields CDR1 MNHEY and CDR2 SVGAGI. The V and J ends lost 9 bases and 1 base, in that order; junction bases with no gene match: 6. This CDR3 spans 14 amino acids. For the CDR3, the DNA is TGTGCCAGTTCGGGACAGATAAGCAATCAGCCCCAGCATTTT. Translated, it gives CASSGQISNQPQHF.

This rearrangement joins TRBV5-1 to TRBJ1-1; D might be TRBD1 (5 bases). This CDR3 is 14 amino acids long. Looked up from germline, CDR1 is SGHRS and CDR2 is YFSETQ. V was pared by 3 bases and J by 3 bases, with 12 bases between. The CDR3 DNA reads TGCGCCAGCAGCTCCCGGGACCTTTACACTGAAGCTTTCTTT. This sequence encodes CASSSRDLYTEAFF.

This chain uses TRBV5-8 with TRBJ2-6; no clear D. This CDR3 is built from 16 residues. Germline loops: CDR1 SGHTS, CDR2 YDEGEE. V was cut by 0 bases and J by 0 bases, with 7 bases left in between. CDR3 nucleotide sequence: TGTGCCAGCAGCTTGGTCGTCTACTCTGGGGCCAACGTCCTGACTTTC. This codes for CASSLVVYSGANVLTF.

The chain links TRBV30 to TRBJ2-1; perhaps TRBD1 as D (6 bases). Germline V lookup: CDR1 GTSNPN, CDR2 SVGIG (reference sequence). The CDR3 is 15 amino acids. V shed 4 bases and J shed 2 bases, with 15 bases lying between them. This chain's CDR3 is CAWTQGQRPYNEQFF. DNA for the CDR3: TGTGCCTGGACCCAGGGGCAGAGACCCTACAATGAGCAGTTCTTC.

Regarding this clone: The germline gene is not matched at one end of the junction; a read error may be the cause. The chain couples TRBV11-3 to TRBJ2-3; D perhaps matches TRBD1 (6 bases). Germline-derived CDR1 and CDR2 are SGHNT and YENEEA. CDR3 length: 13 residues. The CDR3 protein is CASNSGTSHSFHF. CDR3 in DNA: TGTGCCAGCAACTCCGGGACATCCCACTCGTTCCATTTT.

This rearrangement joins TRBV7-8 to TRBJ1-3; maybe TRBD1 (5 bases). Per the germline V gene, CDR1 is SGHVS and CDR2 is FQNEAQ. CDR3 length: 16 residues. Between the trimmed V and J ends, which lost 2 bases and 0 bases, there was a span of 11 bases. The CDR3 protein is CASSLMNTGSGNTIYF. The CDR3 DNA reads as TGTGCCAGCAGCTTAATGAATACAGGCTCTGGAAACACCATATATTTT. Full variable domain (outside the CDR3, taken from reference TRBV7-8 and TRBJ1-3): GAGVSQSPRYKVAKRGQDVALRCDPISGHVSLFWYQQALGQGPEFLTYFQNEAQLDKSGLPSDRFFAERPEGSVSTLKIQRTQQEDSAVYLCASSLMNTGSGNTIYFGEGSWLTVV.

This chain joins TRBV7-9 and TRBJ2-5; 10 nucleotides match TRBD2. Germline V CDR1 and CDR2: SEHNR, FQNEAQ (reference sequence). This CDR3 spans 15 amino acids. Trimming removed 6 bases from V and 4 bases from J; junction bases left unmatched: 8. The CDR3: CASSQNSGGIETQYF. In DNA, the CDR3 is TGTGCCAGCAGTCAAAATAGCGGGGGGATAGAGACCCAGTACTTC. Supplemented by reference TRBV7-9 and TRBJ2-5, the full variable domain reads DTGVSQNPRHKITKRGQNVTFRCDPISEHNRLYWYRQTLGQGPEFLTYFQNEAQLEKSRLLSDRFSAERPKGSFSTLEIQRTEQGDSAMYLCASSQNSGGIETQYFGPGTRLLVL.

The chain combines TRBV27 with TRBJ1-1, with D hard to call. Between the trimmed V and J ends, which lost 6 bases and 1 base, there was a span of 12 bases. This CDR3 comprises 14 residues. Germline CDR1 reads MNHEY; CDR2 reads SMNVEV (reference sequence). CDR3: CASSFLMGNTEAFF. The CDR3, as DNA: TGTGCCAGCAGCTTCCTCATGGGGAACACTGAAGCTTTCTTT.

The chain joins TRBV7-9 to TRBJ2-1; D not resolved. Germline V lookup: CDR1 SEHNR, CDR2 FQNEAQ (reference sequence). The CDR3 has 12 residues. The ends were cut back, 2 bases at V and 8 bases at J, with 7 bases in the middle. The CDR3 DNA is TGTGCCAGCAGCTTATACGTCGATGAGCAGTTCTTC. It encodes CASSLYVDEQFF.

The rearrangement uses TRBV7-9 and TRBJ1-2; D is ambiguous. V lost 6 bases, J lost 1 base, and 3 bases lay in between. Germline V gene data show CDR1 as SEHNR and CDR2 as FQNEAQ (reference sequence). This CDR3 is built from 11 residues. The CDR3 nucleotides are TGTGCCAGCAGTCTTAACTATGGCTACACCTTC. It is translated as CASSLNYGYTF.

The chain couples TRBV5-6 to TRBJ1-1; D unclear. V lost 5 bases, J lost 0 bases, and 11 bases lay in between. The CDR3 runs to 14 residues. Germline values: CDR1 SGHDT, CDR2 YYEEEE. CDR3 amino acids: CASRYLTLNTEAFF. The CDR3 nucleotides read TGTGCCAGCAGATACCTGACCTTGAACACTGAAGCTTTCTTT.

This clone was detected only once. The chain employs TRBV2 and TRBJ1-2; no firm D call. This CDR3 spans 13 amino acids. Germline V gene lookup returns CDR1 SNHLY and CDR2 FYNNEI. Between the trimmed V and J ends, which lost 10 bases and 0 bases, there was a span of 12 bases. DNA of the CDR3: TGTGCCACTCGTTGGGAGTCTAACTATGGCTACACCTTC. It yields the protein CATRWESNYGYTF.

The chain couples TRBV7-2 to TRBJ1-3; D gene unclear. Germline V gene data show CDR1 as SGHTA and CDR2 as FQGNSA. Trimming stripped 6 bases from V and 2 bases from J, with 5 bases between. This CDR3 has 12 residues. The CDR3 here is CASSSPGNTIYF. Here the CDR3 DNA reads TGTGCCAGCAGTTCCCCTGGAAACACCATATATTTT. The whole variable domain, filled in from reference TRBV7-2 and TRBJ1-3, reads GAGVSQSPSNKVTEKGKDVELRCDPISGHTALYWYRQSLGQGLEFLIYFQGNSAPDKSGLPSDRFSAERTGGSVSTLTIQRTQQEDSAVYLCASSSPGNTIYFGEGSWLTVV.

This chain joins TRBV5-4 and TRBJ1-2, with D possibly TRBD1 on 5 matching bases. The CDR3 totals 14 residues. V lost 4 bases to trimming and J lost 4 bases, with 14 bases between them. Germline CDR1 and CDR2: SGHNT and YYREEE (reference sequence). CDR3 sequence: CASSQSGLGYGYTF. The CDR3 bases are TGTGCCAGCAGCCAATCAGGGCTGGGCTATGGCTACACCTTC. The full variable domain, with the rest looked up from reference TRBV5-4 and TRBJ1-2, is ETGVTQSPTHLIKTRGQQVTLRCSSQSGHNTVSWYQQALGQGPQFIFQYYREEENGRGNFPPRFSGLQFPNYSSELNVNALELDDSALYLCASSQSGLGYGYTFGSGTRLTVV.

The chain couples TRBV7-8 to TRBJ2-3; 9 bases fit TRBD2. Germline trimming cut 7 bases from V and 2 bases from J; bases unmatched to any gene: 13. CDR3 length: 17 amino acids. Germline CDR1 reads SGHVS; CDR2 reads FQNEAQ. CDR3 residues: CASTGREREAYTDTQYF. The CDR3 region has the DNA TGTGCCAGCACGGGCCGAGAGCGGGAGGCTTACACAGATACGCAGTATTTT.

Comment on this clone: Different DNA sequences within this sample yield the same CDR3. This sequence joins TRBV18 and TRBJ2-7; D unclear. CDR1 KGHSH and CDR2 LQKENI come from the germline V gene. V lost 3 bases and J lost 0, with 3 bases in between. The CDR3 spans 12 residues. CDR3 in amino acids: CASSPSSYEQYV. The CDR3 nucleotides read TGTGCCAGCTCACCCAGCTCCTACGAGCAGTACGTC.

The rearrangement links TRBV7-8 to TRBJ1-2, with unresolved D. This CDR3 contains 13 residues. Germline lookup yields CDR1 SGHVS and CDR2 FQNEAQ. With 5 bases removed from V and 3 bases from J, the gap between germline ends came to 10 bases. CDR3: CASSRGGDYGYTF. The DNA for the CDR3 is TGTGCCAGCAGCAGAGGTGGGGACTATGGCTACACCTTC.

The rearrangement uses TRBV6-5 and TRBJ1-4, with no clear D. Germline lookup yields CDR1 MNHEY and CDR2 SVGAGI. The ends were cut back, 0 bases at V and 8 bases at J, with 10 bases in the middle. The CDR3 runs 14 residues. This CDR3 reads CASSYSGREEKLFF. The CDR3 DNA follows: TGTGCCAGCAGTTACTCGGGGAGGGAGGAAAAACTGTTTTTT.

The chain carries TRBV5-4 and TRBJ2-1; D is uncertain. The CDR3 length is 15 residues. Trimming stripped 1 base from V and 6 bases from J, with 14 bases between. Germline CDR1 is SGHNT and CDR2 is YYREEE (reference sequence). The CDR3 reads CASSLLAVSVNEQFF. CDR3 sequence (DNA): TGTGCCAGCAGCTTGTTGGCGGTGTCAGTCAATGAGCAGTTCTTC.

This clone showed up just once. The chain couples TRBV15 to TRBJ2-7, with D tentatively TRBD1 or TRBD2 (5 bases each). The V gene's germline CDR1 is LNHNV and CDR2 YYDKDF (reference sequence). This CDR3 is built from 14 residues. Trimming stripped 8 bases from V and 2 bases from J, with 16 bases between. CDR3: CATAGGGGTYEQYF. In nucleotides, the CDR3 is TGTGCCACCGCTGGGGGTGGGGGTACCTACGAGCAGTACTTC. Variable domain in full (rest from reference TRBV15 and TRBJ2-7): DAMVIQNPRYQVTQFGKPVTLSCSQTLNHNVMYWYQQKSSQAPKLLFHYYDKDFNNEADTPDNFQSRRPNTSFCFLDIRSPGLGDTAMYLCATAGGGGTYEQYFGPGTRLTVT.

The chain couples TRBV24-1 to TRBJ1-5; perhaps TRBD1 as D (5 bases). CDR1 and CDR2 (germline): KGHDR, SFDVKD. Trimming took 6 bases from V and 5 from J, leaving 13 bases between them. CDR3 length: 14 amino acids. The CDR3 bases are TGTGCCACCAGTACCGGGGGTTGGGATCAGCCCCAGCATTTT. This sequence encodes CATSTGGWDQPQHF.

The chain links TRBV2 to TRBJ1-1; TRBD1 is a possible D gene (5 bases). With 7 bases removed from V and 4 bases from J, the gap between germline ends came to 16 bases. The CDR3 contains 14 residues. Germline V gene sequence: CDR1 SNHLY, CDR2 FYNNEI. The CDR3 coding sequence is TGTGCCAGCATTCATCCGGGGGGTAGCACTGAAGCTTTCTTT. This translates into CASIHPGGSTEAFF.

The gene calls are TRBV7-2 and TRBJ1-2; 9 nucleotides line up with TRBD1. The V gene's germline CDR1 is SGHTA and CDR2 FQGNSA. The trim removed 3 bases at V and 2 bases at J, leaving 1 base unmatched. The CDR3 runs 14 residues. This CDR3 is CASSFDRGNYGYTF. The CDR3 region has the DNA TGTGCCAGCAGCTTCGACAGGGGGAACTATGGCTACACCTTC.

The chain recombines TRBV11-3 with TRBJ2-1, with D perhaps TRBD1 or TRBD2 (6 bases each). Germline V gene data show CDR1 as SGHNT and CDR2 as YENEEA. The V and J ends lost 4 bases and 5 bases respectively, with 21 bases between them. This CDR3 contains 17 residues. CDR3 protein: CASSSRDRGPLNNEQFF. CDR3 in DNA: TGTGCCAGCAGCTCTCGGGATCGGGGGCCTTTGAACAATGAGCAGTTCTTC.

In DNA form, the CDR3 reads TGTGCCAGCAGCTCCCCGATAGGGTTCCCCAAAAACATTCAGTACTTC. It is translated as CASSSPIGFPKNIQYF. The gene calls are TRBV11-1 and TRBJ2-4, with D unresolved. Trimming shortened V by 4 bases and J by 2 bases, and 15 bases separated the two germline ends. Germline loops: CDR1 SGHAT, CDR2 FQDESV (reference sequence). The CDR3 contains 16 residues. The full variable domain, in which reference TRBV11-1 and TRBJ2-4 provide the parts outside the CDR3, is EAEVAQSPRYKITEKSQAVAFWCDPISGHATLYWYRQILGQGPELLVQFQDESVVDDSQLPKDRFSAERLKGVDSTLKIQPAELGDSAMYLCASSSPIGFPKNIQYFGAGTRLSVL.

V usage is TRBV29-1 and J usage is TRBJ2-3; D tentatively fits TRBD1 or TRBD2 (6 bases each). Between the trimmed V and J ends, which lost 4 bases and 2 bases, there was a span of 10 bases. The CDR3 consists of 13 residues. The germline V gene has CDR1 SQVTM and CDR2 ANQGSEA. The CDR3 loop is CSVGGAVTDTQYF. The CDR3 coding sequence is TGCAGCGTTGGGGGGGCAGTCACAGATACGCAGTATTTT.

V and J are TRBV5-6 and TRBJ2-3, with D possibly being TRBD2 (6 bases). The germline V gene encodes CDR1 SGHDT and CDR2 YYEEEE. CDR3 size: 15 residues. V was pared by 4 bases and J by 2 bases, with 14 bases between. Here the CDR3 reads CASSKLGLNTDTQYF. In nucleotides, the CDR3 is TGTGCCAGCAGCAAACTGGGACTTAACACAGATACGCAGTATTTT.